These 24 T cell receptor beta chains share one sample of origin, sequenced in a study of T cells in Graves' hyperthyroidism and ophthalmopathy. RNA transcripts provided the source from which TCR beta CDR3 regions were amplified. RT-PCR in the first round (using the HTBI primer set) targeted the TCR CDR3. From the multiplex PCR reads, TCRdb called clonotypes with MiXCR, one entry per CDR3 protein. The table has 300,000 to 350,000 distinct CDR3 sequences, roughly 21% seen once. What was sequenced was blood. The origin of the receptors is a woman between 45 and 60 years old with Graves' hyperthyroidism.

This clonotype was counted many times. This chain links TRBV20-1 with TRBJ2-3, with D possibly TRBD1 on 6 matching bases. V gave up 0 bases and J gave up 7 bases, with 23 bases separating them. Germline CDR1 and CDR2: DFQATT and SNEGSKA (reference sequence). The CDR3 runs 17 residues. This chain's CDR3 is CSAREVTTGQFTYTQYF. In nucleotides, the CDR3 is TGCAGTGCTAGAGAGGTCACGACAGGCCAATTCACGTATACGCAGTATTTT.

This chain joins TRBV18 and TRBJ2-7; 8 bases line up with TRBD1. The germline V gene has CDR1 KGHSH and CDR2 LQKENI. The junction had 4 bases not matched to a gene; V was cut back by 8 bases and J by 1 base. The CDR3 contains 13 residues. Here the CDR3 reads CASQGAGSYEQYF. CDR3 coding DNA: TGTGCCAGCCAGGGGGCAGGGTCCTACGAGCAGTACTTC.

This clonotype was recorded many times. The J gene is TRBJ1-1, the V gene TRBV5-8; perhaps TRBD1 as D (5 bases). Germline V lookup: CDR1 SGHTS, CDR2 YDEGEE. This CDR3 comprises 14 residues. With 5 bases removed from V and 3 bases from J, the gap between germline ends came to 14 bases. CDR3 residues: CASSRGLLDTEAFF. Written as DNA, the CDR3 is TGTGCCAGCAGTCGGGGGTTGTTGGACACTGAAGCTTTCTTT.

With respect to this clonotype: This may be a read error: a much more frequent sequence differs by one nucleotide. The chain uses TRBV20-1 and TRBJ2-2; 7 nucleotides match TRBD2. This CDR3 region has 14 residues. Germline V gives CDR1 DFQATT, CDR2 SNEGSKA (reference sequence). CDR3 loop: CRATTSEPTGELFF. As DNA, the CDR3 is TGCAGAGCTACCACTAGCGAACCCACCGGGGAGCTGTTTTTT.

The chain links TRBV28 to TRBJ2-2; TRBD2 agrees at 8 bases. The CDR3 totals 14 residues. The germline CDR1 and CDR2 sequences are MDHEN and SYDVKM. J lost 7 bases, V lost 6 bases, and 7 bases had no gene match. The CDR3 sequence is CASSPTSDGGELFF. The CDR3 DNA sequence: TGTGCCAGCAGCCCGACTAGCGATGGCGGGGAGCTGTTTTTT.

This clonotype has more than one count but fewer than ten. V usage is TRBV29-1 and J usage is TRBJ2-5; 13 bases agree with TRBD2. In germline, CDR1 is SQVTM, CDR2 ANQGSEA. The V and J ends lost 4 bases and 1 base, in that order; junction bases with no gene match: 3. This CDR3 region has 15 residues. The CDR3 DNA reads TGCAGCGTTGGGGGACTAGCGGGGATCCAAGAGACCCAGTACTTC. Its protein product is CSVGGLAGIQETQYF.

This chain links TRBV10-3 with TRBJ2-1; tentatively, D is TRBD1 (5 bases). The CDR3 has 11 amino acids. CDR1 ENHRY and CDR2 SYGVKD come from the germline V gene. The germline V and J ends were trimmed by 8 bases and 8 bases, with 10 bases remaining between them. The CDR3 nucleotides read TGTGCCATCCAGGGTACAGATGAGCAGTTCTTC. Translating gives CAIQGTDEQFF.

This clonotype was seen a few times. An end of the junction does not agree with germline; a read error may underlie this. The chain uses TRBV3-1 and TRBJ2-7; 10 nucleotides align to TRBD2. The germline CDR1 and CDR2 sequences are LGHDT and YNNKEL (reference sequence). There are 15 residues in the CDR3. In DNA, the CDR3 is TGTGCCAGCACCCAAAATGGGGGACTAGCGAACGAGCAGTACTTC. Residues: CASTQNGGLANEQYF.

With respect to this clonotype: With a much larger clone just one base away, this may be a read error. CDR3 sequence (DNA): TGTGCCAGCAGCTTAGGGATGGGAGGGGGCCAAGAGACCCAGTACTTC. Translation: CASSLGMGGGQETQYF. This chain joins TRBV7-2 and TRBJ2-5, with D possibly TRBD2 on 7 matching bases. Germline loops: CDR1 SGHTA, CDR2 FQGNSA. CDR3 length: 16 amino acids. V was cut by 1 base and J by 1 base, with 13 bases left in between.

The table lists this clonotype with many counts. The J gene is TRBJ1-1, the V gene TRBV11-2; a possible D gene is TRBD1 (5 bases). The CDR3 contains 15 residues. Trimming removed 5 bases from V and 4 bases from J, with 17 bases in between. CDR1 and CDR2 (germline): SGHAT, FQNNGV. The CDR3 nucleotides read TGTGCCAGCAGCCGAGCGGGGGGGTTTGGCACTGAAGCTTTCTTT. This gives the protein CASSRAGGFGTEAFF.

This clonotype came up many times. The V call is TRBV24-1, the J call TRBJ2-5; no definite D call. The germline CDR1 and CDR2 sequences are KGHDR and SFDVKD. Trimming removed 2 bases at V and 5 bases at J, with 11 bases between. CDR3 size: 14 residues. Here the CDR3 DNA reads TGTGCCACCAGTGATTCACCGGGCCGGGAGACCCAGTACTTC. Its protein is CATSDSPGRETQYF.

The J gene is TRBJ2-5, the V gene TRBV5-1; the match to TRBD2 covers 10 bases. Germline lookup yields CDR1 SGHRS and CDR2 YFSETQ. J was trimmed by 3 bases and V by 0 bases; bases with no gene match: 2. This CDR3 is 15 amino acids long. Here the CDR3 DNA reads TGCGCCAGCAGCTTGGCAGCGGGAGGGGAAGAGACCCAGTACTTC. Translating gives CASSLAAGGEETQYF.

This chain uses TRBV10-2 with TRBJ2-7; 13 nucleotides agree with TRBD2. This CDR3 is built from 15 residues. Germline V lookup: CDR1 WSHSY, CDR2 SAAADI. J lost 6 bases, V lost 3 bases, and 5 bases had no gene match. This CDR3 is CASSETGTSGTEQYF. The CDR3 DNA is TGCGCCAGCAGTGAAACCGGGACTAGCGGGACCGAGCAGTACTTC.

This clonotype was recorded at least ten times. V and J are TRBV7-2 and TRBJ1-5; D is unresolved. The CDR3 spans 14 residues. V lost 5 bases and J lost 3, with 11 bases in between. Germline CDR1 is SGHTA and CDR2 is FQGNSA. The DNA for the CDR3 is TGTGCCAGCAGCCCATACAGTACCAATCAGCCCCAGCATTTT. This codes for CASSPYSTNQPQHF.

The rearrangement links TRBV25-1 to TRBJ1-5; D unresolved. Trimming stripped 3 bases from V and 4 bases from J, with 7 bases between. CDR3 size: 13 residues. Germline V CDR1 and CDR2: MGHDK, SYGVNS. The CDR3 nucleotides are TGTGCCAGCAGTGATTTCGGAAATCAGCCCCAGCATTTT. The encoded protein is CASSDFGNQPQHF.

This rearrangement joins TRBV6-1 to TRBJ2-7; 9 bases agree with TRBD2. With V trimmed by 6 bases and J by 6 bases, 6 bases remained unmatched. The germline V gene encodes CDR1 MNHNS and CDR2 SASEGT. The CDR3 is 13 amino acids. The CDR3 DNA reads as TGTGCCAGCAGCGCTCTACTAGCGGGCGAGCAGTACTTC. It translates to CASSALLAGEQYF.

This clonotype was seen a few times. One junction end does not reproduce the germline sequence, and a read error may be involved. This sequence joins TRBV7-7 and TRBJ2-5, with D possibly being TRBD2 (5 bases). Germline V gene lookup returns CDR1 SSHAT and CDR2 FNYEAQ (reference sequence). The CDR3 consists of 13 residues. The CDR3, as DNA: TGTGCTAGCAGCTTGTCTAGCCTAGAGACCCAGTACTTC. Its protein product is CASSLSSLETQYF.

In its sample, this clonotype was seen many times. The chain recombines TRBV27 with TRBJ2-5; 8 nucleotides line up with TRBD1. Unmatched junction bases numbered 9, after V lost 4 bases and J lost 5 bases. Germline V gives CDR1 MNHEY, CDR2 SMNVEV (reference sequence). This CDR3 comprises 15 residues. Here the CDR3 reads CASSSIQGARETQYF. Here the CDR3 DNA reads TGTGCCAGCAGTTCCATCCAGGGGGCCCGGGAGACCCAGTACTTC.

This sequence joins TRBV7-9 and TRBJ1-6; 7 positions agree with TRBD1. Germline values: CDR1 SEHNR, CDR2 FQNEAQ (reference sequence). Trimming cost V 1 base and J 7 bases; bases outside gene matches: 4. This CDR3 region has 15 residues. CDR3 sequence reads: CASSLGGTANSPLHF. The CDR3 region has the DNA TGTGCCAGCAGCTTAGGGGGGACAGCCAATTCACCCCTCCACTTT.

This clonotype was seen a few times. The chain uses TRBV18 and TRBJ2-3, with TRBD2 matching over 16 bases. The CDR3 is 17 residues long. The V gene's germline CDR1 is KGHSH and CDR2 LQKENI. V trimming: 0 bases; J trimming: 4 bases; junction bases outside the gene matches: 1. The CDR3 region is CASSPPGLAGGPDTQYF. CDR3 sequence (DNA): TGTGCCAGCTCACCACCGGGACTAGCGGGAGGGCCAGATACGCAGTATTTT.

The V and J genes are TRBV14 and TRBJ2-7; TRBD2 matches 14 bases. Per the germline V gene, CDR1 is SGHDN and CDR2 is FVKESK. V was clipped by 1 base and J by 0 bases; unmatched bases: 2. This CDR3 spans 17 amino acids. CDR3 region: CASSQGLAGGSSYEQYF. The CDR3 nucleotides read TGTGCCAGCAGCCAAGGACTAGCGGGGGGGAGCTCCTACGAGCAGTACTTC. The variable domain in full, completed from reference TRBV14 and TRBJ2-7, reads EAGVTQFPSHSVIEKGQTVTLRCDPISGHDNLYWYRRVMGKEIKFLLHFVKESKQDESGMPNNRFLAERTGGTYSTLKVQPAELEDSGVYFCASSQGLAGGSSYEQYFGPGTRLTVT.

This clonotype has a count of ten or more. The V call is TRBV6-1, the J call TRBJ2-1; TRBD1 is a possible D gene (6 bases). This CDR3 has 15 amino acids. Germline assignment: CDR1 MNHNS and CDR2 SASEGT. Trimming left V 6 bases short and J 0 bases short, with 12 bases between. The CDR3 nucleotides are TGTGCCAGCAGCTCTACAGGGAGCTCCTACAATGAGCAGTTCTTC. Amino acids: CASSSTGSSYNEQFF.

This clonotype was counted a few times. This chain uses TRBV20-1 with TRBJ2-1, with 11 bases lining up with TRBD2. CDR1 and CDR2 from the germline V gene are DFQATT and SNEGSKA (reference sequence). The CDR3 sequence is 13 residues long. The V gene end was trimmed by 4 bases and the J gene end by 8 bases; junction bases not matched to a gene: 4. The CDR3 loop is CSANSGGAYEQFF. The DNA for the CDR3 is TGCAGTGCTAATAGCGGGGGGGCTTATGAGCAGTTCTTC.

In this sample, this clonotype turned up many times. The chain recombines TRBV7-6 with TRBJ1-2; 7 bases line up with TRBD1. The junction had 6 bases not matched to a gene; V was cut back by 4 bases and J by 4 bases. CDR1 and CDR2 from the germline V gene are SGHVS and FNYEAQ. The CDR3 contains 14 residues. CDR3 sequence reads: CASSSGQKSYGYTF. CDR3 DNA sequence: TGTGCCAGCAGCTCGGGACAGAAGTCCTATGGCTACACCTTC.